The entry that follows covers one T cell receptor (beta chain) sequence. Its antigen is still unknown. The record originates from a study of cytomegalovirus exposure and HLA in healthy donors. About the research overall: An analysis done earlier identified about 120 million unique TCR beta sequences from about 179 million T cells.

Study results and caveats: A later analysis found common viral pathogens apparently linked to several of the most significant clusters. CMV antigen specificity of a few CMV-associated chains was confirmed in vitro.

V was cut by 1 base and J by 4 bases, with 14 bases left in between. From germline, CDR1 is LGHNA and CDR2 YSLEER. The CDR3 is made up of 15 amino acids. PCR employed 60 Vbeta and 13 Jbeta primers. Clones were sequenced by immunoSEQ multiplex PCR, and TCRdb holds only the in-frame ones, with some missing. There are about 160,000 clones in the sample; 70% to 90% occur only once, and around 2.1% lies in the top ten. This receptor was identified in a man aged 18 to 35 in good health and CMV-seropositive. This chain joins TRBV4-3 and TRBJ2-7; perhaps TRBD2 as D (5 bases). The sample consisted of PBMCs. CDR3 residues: CASSQASYEGYEQYF. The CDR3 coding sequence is TGCGCCAGCAGCCAAGCTAGCTACGAGGGTTACGAGCAGTACTTC.